This T cell receptor (beta chain) was profiled in a study of blood T cell repertoires in COVID-19. Study-wide background: Samples of COVID-19 (acute and convalescent) were obtained from the United States, Italy and Spain. T cells, B-cell-depleted T cells, or PBMCs provided the cDNA or gDNA that served as material.

Per the original data handling: Estimation of nucleated cell counts was performed using reference gene primer amplification. Sequenced by immunoSEQ multiplex PCR; TCRdb stores in-frame clones only, minus some. V and J calls and clone size are given by that table; D and trimming were obtained from the DNA. This table has approximately 68,000 clones, 85% to 90% appearing once. This CDR3 comprises 14 residues. The V gene's germline CDR1 is LGHNA and CDR2 YSLEER. V lost 4 bases to trimming and J lost 6 bases; unmatched junction nucleotides: 7. V is TRBV4-3 and J is TRBJ2-7; 9 nucleotides line up with TRBD1. Material: peripheral blood. The TCR was taken from an elderly woman with active or convalescent COVID-19. CDR3 sequence: CASSLQGARSEQYF. CDR3 nucleotide sequence: TGCGCCAGCAGCCTACAGGGGGCCCGCTCCGAGCAGTACTTC.